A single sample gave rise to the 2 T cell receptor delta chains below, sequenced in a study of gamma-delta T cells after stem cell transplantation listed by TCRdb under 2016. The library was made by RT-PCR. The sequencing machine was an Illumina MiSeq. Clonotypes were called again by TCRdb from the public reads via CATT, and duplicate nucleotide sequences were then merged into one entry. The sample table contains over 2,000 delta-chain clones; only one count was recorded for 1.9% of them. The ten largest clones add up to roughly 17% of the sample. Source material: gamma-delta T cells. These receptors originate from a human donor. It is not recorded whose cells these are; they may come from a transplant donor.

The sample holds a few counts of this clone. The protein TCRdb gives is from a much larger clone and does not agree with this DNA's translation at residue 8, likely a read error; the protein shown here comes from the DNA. The CDR3 is CACDTAGGSLSWDTRQMFF. As DNA, the CDR3 is TGTGCCTGTGACACGGCGGGGGGCTCCCTCTCCTGGGACACCCGACAGATGTTTTTC. The V and J genes are TRDV2 and TRDJ3; a possible D gene is TRDD3 (5 bases). The CDR3 covers 19 residues. The V gene lost 1 base and the J gene lost 0 bases, with 15 bases spanning the gap. Germline lookup yields CDR1 GEAIGNYY and CDR2 EKD.

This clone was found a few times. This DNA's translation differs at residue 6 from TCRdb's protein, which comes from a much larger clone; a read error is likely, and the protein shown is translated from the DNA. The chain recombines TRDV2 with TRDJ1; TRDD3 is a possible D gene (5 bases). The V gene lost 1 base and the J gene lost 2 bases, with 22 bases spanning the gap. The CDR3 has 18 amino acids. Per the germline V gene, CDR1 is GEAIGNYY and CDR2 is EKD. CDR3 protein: CACDTPQLTVGLTDKLIF. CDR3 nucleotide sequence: TGTGCCTGTGACACACCTCAACTTACGGTGGGGTTAACCGATAAACTCATCTTT.